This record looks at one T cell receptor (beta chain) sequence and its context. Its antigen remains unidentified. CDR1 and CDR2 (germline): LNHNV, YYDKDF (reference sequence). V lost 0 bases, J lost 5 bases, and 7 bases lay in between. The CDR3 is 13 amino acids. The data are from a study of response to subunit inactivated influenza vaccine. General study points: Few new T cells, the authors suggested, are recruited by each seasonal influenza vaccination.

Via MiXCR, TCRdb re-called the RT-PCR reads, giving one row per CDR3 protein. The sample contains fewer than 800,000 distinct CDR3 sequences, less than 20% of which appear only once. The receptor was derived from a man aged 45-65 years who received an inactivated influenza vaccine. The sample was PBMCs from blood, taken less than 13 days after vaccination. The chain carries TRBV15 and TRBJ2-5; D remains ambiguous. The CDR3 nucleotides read TGTGCCACCAGCAGAGATTCAGGCGAGACCCAGTACTTC. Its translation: CATSRDSGETQYF.